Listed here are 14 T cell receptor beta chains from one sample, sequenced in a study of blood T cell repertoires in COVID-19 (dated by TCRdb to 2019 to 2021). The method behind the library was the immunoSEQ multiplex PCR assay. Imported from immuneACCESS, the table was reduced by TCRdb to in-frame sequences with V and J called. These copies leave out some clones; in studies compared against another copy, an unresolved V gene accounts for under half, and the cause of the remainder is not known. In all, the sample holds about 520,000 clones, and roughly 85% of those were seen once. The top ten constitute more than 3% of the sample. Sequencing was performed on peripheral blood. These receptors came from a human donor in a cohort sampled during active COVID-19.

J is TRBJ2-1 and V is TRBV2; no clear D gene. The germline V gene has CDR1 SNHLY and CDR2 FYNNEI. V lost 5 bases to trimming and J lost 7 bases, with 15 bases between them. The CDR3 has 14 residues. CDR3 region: CASSPIRGRNEQFF. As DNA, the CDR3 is TGTGCCAGCAGTCCAATTCGTGGCCGAAATGAGCAGTTCTTC.

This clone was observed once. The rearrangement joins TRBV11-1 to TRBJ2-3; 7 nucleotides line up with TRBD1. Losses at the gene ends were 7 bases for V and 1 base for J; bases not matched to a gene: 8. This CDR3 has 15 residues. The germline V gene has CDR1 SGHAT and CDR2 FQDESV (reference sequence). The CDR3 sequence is CASTSGTERTDTQYF. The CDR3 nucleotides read TGTGCCAGCACCTCCGGGACAGAACGCACAGATACGCAGTATTTT.

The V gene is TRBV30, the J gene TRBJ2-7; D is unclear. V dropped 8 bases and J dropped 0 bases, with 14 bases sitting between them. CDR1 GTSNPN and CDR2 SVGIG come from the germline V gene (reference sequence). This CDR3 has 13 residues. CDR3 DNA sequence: TGTGCCGGAGAGCGAGCTGGCTCCTACGAGCAGTACTTC. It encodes CAGERAGSYEQYF.

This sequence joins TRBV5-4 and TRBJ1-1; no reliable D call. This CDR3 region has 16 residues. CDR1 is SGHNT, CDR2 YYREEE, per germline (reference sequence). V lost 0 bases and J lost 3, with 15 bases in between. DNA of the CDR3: TGTGCCAGCAGCTTGGGAGTGTCCACCCAGGACACTGAAGCTTTCTTT. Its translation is CASSLGVSTQDTEAFF.

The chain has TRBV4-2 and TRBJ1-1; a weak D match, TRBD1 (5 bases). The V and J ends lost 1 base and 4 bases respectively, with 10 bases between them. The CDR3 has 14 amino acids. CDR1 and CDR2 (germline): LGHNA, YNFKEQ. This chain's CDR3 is CASSQGNRFTEAFF. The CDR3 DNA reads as TGTGCCAGCAGCCAAGGTAACAGGTTCACTGAAGCTTTCTTT.

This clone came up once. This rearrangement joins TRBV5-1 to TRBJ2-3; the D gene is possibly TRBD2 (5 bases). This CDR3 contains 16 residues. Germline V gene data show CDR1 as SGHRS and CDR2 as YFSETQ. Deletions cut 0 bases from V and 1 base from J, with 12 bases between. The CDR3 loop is CASSLGAARGTDTQYF. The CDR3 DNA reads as TGCGCCAGCAGCTTGGGAGCGGCAAGGGGCACAGATACGCAGTATTTT.

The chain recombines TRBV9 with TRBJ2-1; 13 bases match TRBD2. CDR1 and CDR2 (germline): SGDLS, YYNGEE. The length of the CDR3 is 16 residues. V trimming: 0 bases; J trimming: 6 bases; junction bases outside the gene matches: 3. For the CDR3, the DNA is TGTGCCAGCAGCGTAGGACTAGCGGGAGGACGCAATGAGCAGTTCTTC. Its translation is CASSVGLAGGRNEQFF.

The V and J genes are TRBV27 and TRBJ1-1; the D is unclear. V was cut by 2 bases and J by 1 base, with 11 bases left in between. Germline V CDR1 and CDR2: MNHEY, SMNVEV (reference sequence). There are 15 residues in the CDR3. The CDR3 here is CASSLAGRGNTEAFF. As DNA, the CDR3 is TGTGCCAGCAGTTTAGCCGGACGGGGGAACACTGAAGCTTTCTTT.

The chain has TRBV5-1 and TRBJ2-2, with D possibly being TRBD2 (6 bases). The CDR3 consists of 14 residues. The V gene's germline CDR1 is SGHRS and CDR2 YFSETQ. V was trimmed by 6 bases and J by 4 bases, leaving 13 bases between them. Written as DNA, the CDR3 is TGCGCCAGCACGCGGGACGGTCCCACCGGGGAGCTGTTTTTT. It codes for CASTRDGPTGELFF.

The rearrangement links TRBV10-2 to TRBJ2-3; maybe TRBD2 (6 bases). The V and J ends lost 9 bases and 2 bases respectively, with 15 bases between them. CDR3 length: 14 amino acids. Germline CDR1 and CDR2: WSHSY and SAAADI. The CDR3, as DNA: TGCGCCAGTGGACCGGGACTCACCACAGATACGCAGTATTTT. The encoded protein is CASGPGLTTDTQYF.

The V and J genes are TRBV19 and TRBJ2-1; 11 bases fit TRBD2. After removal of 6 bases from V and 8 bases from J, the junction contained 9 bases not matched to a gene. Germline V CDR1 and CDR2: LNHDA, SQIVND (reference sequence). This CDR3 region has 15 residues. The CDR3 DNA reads TGTGCCAGTAGGACTAGCGGGGCCCCCCGCGATGAGCAGTTCTTC. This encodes CASRTSGAPRDEQFF.

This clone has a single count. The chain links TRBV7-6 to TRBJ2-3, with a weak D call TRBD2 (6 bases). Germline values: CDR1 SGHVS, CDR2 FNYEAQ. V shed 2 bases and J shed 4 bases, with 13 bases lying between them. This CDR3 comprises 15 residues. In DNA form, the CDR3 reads TGTGCCAGCAGCTTATTTGCGGGACGCCCAGATACGCAGTATTTT. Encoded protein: CASSLFAGRPDTQYF.

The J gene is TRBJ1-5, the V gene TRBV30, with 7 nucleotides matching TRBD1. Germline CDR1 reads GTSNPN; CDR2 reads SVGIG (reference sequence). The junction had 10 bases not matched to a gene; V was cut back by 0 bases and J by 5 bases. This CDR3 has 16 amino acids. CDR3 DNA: TGTGCCTGGAGTGTATCCCCGGACAGGCTTTATCAGCCCCAGCATTTT. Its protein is CAWSVSPDRLYQPQHF.

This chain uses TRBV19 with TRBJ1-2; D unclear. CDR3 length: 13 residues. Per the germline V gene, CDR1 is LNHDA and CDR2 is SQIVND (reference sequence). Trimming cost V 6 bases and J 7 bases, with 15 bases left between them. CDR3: CASSTRVFGGYTF. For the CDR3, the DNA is TGTGCCAGTAGCACTAGGGTATTTGGTGGCTACACCTTC.